Given below is one T cell receptor (beta chain) in context. The antigen remains undetermined. These data belong to a study of shared clonotypes between healthy human individuals. The study, taken as a whole, reports: Even with large depth, rarefaction showed that sorted-subset sequencing was incomplete.

The study ran the assay at deep level. The repertoire was sequenced with immunoSEQ multiplex PCR; TCRdb's copy has only in-frame clones and lacks some. This table has about 580,000 clones, more than 95% appearing once. As defined, naive CD8 cells were CD45RO-negative and positively selected for CCR7, with terminally differentiated effector memory CD45RA+ cells excluded. Germline V gives CDR1 PRHDT, CDR2 FYEKMQ (reference sequence). V dropped 1 base and J dropped 2; count of bases not matched to a gene: 7. This CDR3 is 18 amino acids long. The V call is TRBV13, the J call TRBJ2-1; 11 bases match TRBD2. The sequence came from a man aged 25-45 years in good health. The sample comprised naive CD8+ T cells sorted from blood. CDR3 in amino acids: CASSLATPTSGTYNEQFF. CDR3 coding DNA: TGTGCCAGCAGCTTAGCCACCCCGACTAGCGGGACCTACAATGAGCAGTTCTTC. Using reference TRBV13 and TRBJ2-1 for the parts outside the CDR3, the full variable domain is AAGVIQSPRHLIKEKRETATLKCYPIPRHDTVYWYQQGPGQDPQFLISFYEKMQSDKGSIPDRFSAQQFSDYHSELNMSSLELGDSALYFCASSLATPTSGTYNEQFFGPGTRLTVL.